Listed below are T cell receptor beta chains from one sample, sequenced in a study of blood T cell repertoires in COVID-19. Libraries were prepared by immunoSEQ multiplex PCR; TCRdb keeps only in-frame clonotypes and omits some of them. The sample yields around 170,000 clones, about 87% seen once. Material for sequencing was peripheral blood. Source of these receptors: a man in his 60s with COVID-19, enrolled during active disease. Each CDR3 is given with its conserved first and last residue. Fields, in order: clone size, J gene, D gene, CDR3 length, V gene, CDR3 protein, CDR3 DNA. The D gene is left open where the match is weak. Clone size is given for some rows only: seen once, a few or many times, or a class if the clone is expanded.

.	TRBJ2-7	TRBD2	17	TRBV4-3	CASSQDYPSGRAYEQYF	TGCGCCAGCAGCCAAGACTACCCTAGCGGGAGGGCGTACGAGCAGTACTTC
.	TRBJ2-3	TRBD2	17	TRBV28	CASSSAAAGGLEDTQYF	TGTGCCAGCAGTTCCGCTGCCGCGGGGGGGCTGGAAGATACGCAGTATTTT
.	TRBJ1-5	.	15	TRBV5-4	CASSLGSGSNQPQHF	TGTGCCAGCAGCTTAGGGTCGGGGAGCAATCAGCCCCAGCATTTT
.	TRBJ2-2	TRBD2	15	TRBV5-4	CASTGTSGGAGELFF	TGTGCCAGCACCGGGACTAGCGGGGGAGCCGGGGAGCTGTTTTTT
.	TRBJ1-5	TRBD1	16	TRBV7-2	CASSPGQGRGNQPQHF	TGTGCCAGCAGCCCTGGACAGGGGAGGGGAAATCAGCCCCAGCATTTT
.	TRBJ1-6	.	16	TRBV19	CASRSGEANANSPLHF	TGTGCCAGTAGATCGGGTGAAGCCAACGCAAATTCACCCCTCCACTTT
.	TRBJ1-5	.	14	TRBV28	CASRLDYSNQPQHF	TGTGCCAGCAGGCTAGATTATAGCAATCAGCCCCAGCATTTT
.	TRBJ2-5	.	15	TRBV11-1	CASSLGRVGSETQYF	TGTGCCAGCAGCTTGGGCCGCGTCGGCTCGGAGACCCAGTACTTC
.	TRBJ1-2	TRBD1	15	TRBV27	CASSDRGKDNYGYTF	TGTGCCAGCAGCGACAGGGGCAAAGACAACTATGGCTACACCTTC
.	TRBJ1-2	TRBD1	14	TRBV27	CASGHLTGGDGYTF	TGTGCCAGCGGACATCTTACAGGGGGCGATGGCTACACCTTC
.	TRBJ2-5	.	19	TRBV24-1	CATSDTRVGSEGRQETQYF	TGTGCCACCAGTGATACCAGGGTAGGTAGTGAAGGGCGACAAGAGACCCAGTACTTC
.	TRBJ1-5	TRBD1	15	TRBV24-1	CATSATGQGAQPQHF	TGTGCCACCAGTGCCACCGGGCAGGGGGCTCAGCCCCAGCATTTT
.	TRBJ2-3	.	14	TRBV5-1	CASSLGTSTDTQYF	TGCGCCAGCAGCTTGGGAACTAGCACAGATACGCAGTATTTT
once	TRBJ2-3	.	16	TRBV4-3	CASSQGGGLNTDTQYF	TGCGCCAGCAGCCAAGGAGGCGGCCTTAACACAGATACGCAGTATTTT
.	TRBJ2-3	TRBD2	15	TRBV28	CASSLAGGGTDTQYF	TGTGCCAGCAGTTTAGCCGGGGGAGGGACAGATACGCAGTATTTT
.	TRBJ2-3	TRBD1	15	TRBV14	CASAPGGLGTDTQYF	TGTGCCAGTGCCCCAGGGGGATTGGGCACAGATACGCAGTATTTT
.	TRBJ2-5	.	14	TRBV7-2	CASSPRGARETQYF	TGTGCCAGCAGCCCCAGGGGGGCTCGGGAGACCCAGTACTTC
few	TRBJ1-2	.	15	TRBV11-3	CASSLDPTRGYGYTF	TGTGCCAGCAGCTTAGACCCCACCAGGGGCTATGGCTACACCTTC
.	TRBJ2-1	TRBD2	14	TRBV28	CASGGLAGVYEQFF	TGTGCCAGCGGGGGACTAGCGGGAGTATATGAGCAGTTCTTC
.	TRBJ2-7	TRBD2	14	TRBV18	CASSPGLGSYEQYF	TGTGCCAGCTCACCCGGACTAGGGAGCTACGAGCAGTACTTC
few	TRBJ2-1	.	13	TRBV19	CASSSIRGDEQFF	TGTGCCAGTAGTTCAATCCGGGGAGATGAGCAGTTCTTC
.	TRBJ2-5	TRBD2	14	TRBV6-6	CASSYVGGRETQYF	TGTGCCAGCAGTTACGTCGGGGGGAGGGAGACCCAGTACTTC
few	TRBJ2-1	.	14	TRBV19	CASSPTGGSFGQFF	TGTGCCAGTAGTCCCACGGGGGGCTCTTTTGGGCAGTTCTTC
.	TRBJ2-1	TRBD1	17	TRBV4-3	CASSQYSGTVKGDEQFF	TGCGCCAGCAGCCAGTACTCCGGGACAGTCAAGGGCGATGAGCAGTTCTTC
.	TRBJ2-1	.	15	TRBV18	CASSELGTNYNEQFF	TGTGCCAGCTCGGAGCTCGGGACAAACTACAATGAGCAGTTCTTC
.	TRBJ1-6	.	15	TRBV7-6	CASSLAMATNSPLHF	TGTGCCAGCAGCTTAGCGATGGCAACAAATTCACCCCTCCACTTT
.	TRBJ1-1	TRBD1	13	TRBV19	CASTGQGGTEAFF	TGTGCCAGTACAGGGCAGGGGGGTACTGAAGCTTTCTTT
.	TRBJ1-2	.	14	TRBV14	CASSRTSGVEGYTF	TGTGCCAGCAGCCGCACTAGCGGGGTCGAAGGCTACACCTTC
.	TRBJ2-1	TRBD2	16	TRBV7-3	CASSSGLAGKKDEQFF	TGTGCCAGCAGCTCGGGACTAGCGGGAAAGAAGGATGAGCAGTTCTTC
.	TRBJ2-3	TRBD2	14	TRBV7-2	CASEAGTRTDTQYF	TGTGCCAGCGAAGCGGGAACCCGCACAGATACGCAGTATTTT
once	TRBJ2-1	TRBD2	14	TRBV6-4	CASSEGGDYNEQFF	TGTGCCAGCAGTGAGGGGGGGGATTACAATGAGCAGTTCTTC
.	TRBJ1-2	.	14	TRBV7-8	CASSLGQGIDGYTF	TGTGCCAGCAGCTTAGGTCAGGGAATCGATGGCTACACCTTC
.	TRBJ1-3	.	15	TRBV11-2	CASSSTGNSGNTIYF	TGTGCCAGCAGCTCTACAGGGAACTCTGGAAACACCATATATTTT
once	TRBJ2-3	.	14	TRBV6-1	CASSEALQGDTQYF	TGTGCCAGCAGTGAAGCGCTTCAGGGAGATACGCAGTATTTT
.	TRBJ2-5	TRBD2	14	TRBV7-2	CASSSLAGGETQYF	TGTGCCAGCAGCTCACTAGCGGGAGGGGAGACCCAGTACTTC
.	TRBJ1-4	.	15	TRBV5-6	CASSLGTASGEKLFF	TGTGCCAGCAGCTTGGGAACGGCCTCGGGTGAAAAACTGTTTTTT
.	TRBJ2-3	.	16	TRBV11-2	CASSLGEWPSTDTQYF	TGTGCCAGCAGCTTAGGGGAGTGGCCTAGCACAGATACGCAGTATTTT
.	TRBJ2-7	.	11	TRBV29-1	CSVGLFSEQYF	TGCAGCGTGGGGCTCTTCAGCGAGCAGTACTTC
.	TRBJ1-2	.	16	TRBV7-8	CASSPKGDLAGYGYTF	TGTGCCAGCAGCCCAAAGGGCGACTTGGCAGGGTATGGCTACACCTTC
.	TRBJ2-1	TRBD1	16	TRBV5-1	CASSPAGQGFYNEQFF	TGCGCCAGCAGCCCGGCGGGACAGGGTTTCTACAATGAGCAGTTCTTC
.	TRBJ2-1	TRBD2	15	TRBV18	CASSAGLAGGNEQFF	TGTGCCAGCTCAGCGGGACTAGCGGGAGGCAATGAGCAGTTCTTC
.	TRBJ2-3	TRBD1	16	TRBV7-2	CASSLDSGGPTDTQYF	TGTGCCAGCAGCTTAGACTCAGGGGGCCCCACAGATACGCAGTATTTT